By sample share, the clone carrying this T cell receptor beta chain is medium-sized. This entry belongs to a study of T cells in localized non-small cell lung cancer. Trimming cost V 4 bases and J 4 bases; bases outside gene matches: 7. Germline CDR1 is MDHEN and CDR2 is SYDVKM. The CDR3 spans 15 residues. Measured with immunoSEQ multiplex PCR; TCRdb has only the in-frame clones, and not every one. The sample gives over a thousand clones, 15% to 20% of which show up once; around 7.9% is in the top ten. Sequencing used normal lung tissue next to the tumor, obtained before any cancer treatment. The V and J genes are TRBV28 and TRBJ2-5; 9 nucleotides align to TRBD1. The clonotype comes from a man aged 40-75 years with stage I lung adenocarcinoma. The CDR3 is CASSSPGQGGETQYF. CDR3 sequence (DNA): TGTGCCAGCAGTTCGCCGGGACAGGGAGGAGAGACCCAGTACTTC.